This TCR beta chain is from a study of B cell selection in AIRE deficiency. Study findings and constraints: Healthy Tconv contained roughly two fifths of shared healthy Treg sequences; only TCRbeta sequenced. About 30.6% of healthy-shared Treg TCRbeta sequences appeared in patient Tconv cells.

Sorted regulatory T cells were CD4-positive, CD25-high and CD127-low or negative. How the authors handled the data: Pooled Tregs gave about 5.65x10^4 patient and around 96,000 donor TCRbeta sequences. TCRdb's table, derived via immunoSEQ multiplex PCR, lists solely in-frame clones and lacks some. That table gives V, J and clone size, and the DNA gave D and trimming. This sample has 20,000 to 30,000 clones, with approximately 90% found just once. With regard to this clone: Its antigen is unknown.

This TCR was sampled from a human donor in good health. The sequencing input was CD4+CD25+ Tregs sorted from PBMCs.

The CDR3 DNA reads as TGCGCCAGCAGCCCTTGGACAGGGGCTTCCTCTGGAAACACCATATATTTT. Protein: CASSPWTGASSGNTIYF. This chain uses TRBV5-1 with TRBJ1-3; 9 bases are shared with TRBD1. With 4 bases clipped from V and 0 bases from J, the junction kept 8 bases outside the gene matches. Germline loops: CDR1 SGHRS, CDR2 YFSETQ. This CDR3 has 17 residues. The entire variable domain, with the rest obtained from reference TRBV5-1 and TRBJ1-3, is as follows: KAGVTQTPRYLIKTRGQQVTLSCSPISGHRSVSWYQQTPGQGLQFLFEYFSETQRNKGNFPGRFSGRQFSNSRSEMNVSTLELGDSALYLCASSPWTGASSGNTIYFGEGSWLTVV.